These T cell receptor beta chains were read from a single sample in a study of blood T cell repertoires in COVID-19. The protocol was immunoSEQ multiplex PCR, while the TCRdb copy is restricted to in-frame clones and leaves out a portion. This table holds 350,000 to 550,000 clones, 85% to 90% found once. The sequenced sample consisted of PBMCs or T cells enriched from blood (not recorded which). These receptors originate from a man aged 30-40 years who had recovered from COVID-19. The CDR3 runs from the conserved cysteine through the conserved F or W. The D gene is left open where the match is weak. Not every row has a clone size; where given, it reads once, few, many or a size class.

d_call | j_call | v_call | clone_size | cdr3_nt | cdr3_aa
TRBD1 | TRBJ1-2 | TRBV28 | . | TGTGCCAGCAGTCAACGGACAGGGGGGAACTATGGCTACACCTTC | CASSQRTGGNYGYTF
. | TRBJ2-7 | TRBV5-1 | . | TGCGCCAGCAGCTTCGGCGGAACCTACGAGCAGTACTTC | CASSFGGTYEQYF
. | TRBJ2-7 | TRBV11-1 | . | TGTGCCAGCAGCCCTTCAACGGGAGTTGGGGAGCAGTACTTC | CASSPSTGVGEQYF
. | TRBJ1-1 | TRBV21-1 | . | TGTGCCAGCAGCCTCGGGGCCAGGAGGGGTCTGGCTTTCTTT | CASSLGARRGLAFF
. | TRBJ2-7 | TRBV2 | few | TGTGCCAGCAGCCCTACCTACGAGCAGTACTTC | CASSPTYEQYF
TRBD1 | TRBJ2-7 | TRBV7-9 | . | TGTGCCAGCAGCTTATGGGGACAGGGTACCTACGAGCAGTACTTC | CASSLWGQGTYEQYF
TRBD2 | TRBJ2-5 | TRBV27 | . | TGTGCCAGCAGTTCGGGGACTAGCGGGAGGGAGACCCAGTACTTC | CASSSGTSGRETQYF
TRBD1 | TRBJ2-7 | TRBV12-5 | . | TGTGCTAGTGGTTTGGTCCTCGGACGGACAGGGGTCTACGAGCAGTACTTC | CASGLVLGRTGVYEQYF
. | TRBJ2-5 | TRBV5-3 | . | TGTGCCAGTTTACGGCCGGGCAGGGGTCGAGGAGAGACCCAGTACTTC | CASLRPGRGRGETQYF
. | TRBJ2-1 | TRBV25-1 | . | TGTGCCAGCACCTCTCCGGGGAGGCATAACAATGAGCAGTTCTTC | CASTSPGRHNNEQFF
. | TRBJ2-2 | TRBV5-1 | . | TGCGCCAGCAGCACCGGAGAGAACACCGGGGAGCTGTTTTTT | CASSTGENTGELFF
. | TRBJ1-2 | TRBV19 | . | TGTGCCAGTAGAACGACAGAGATTACTAACTATGGCTACACCTTC | CASRTTEITNYGYTF